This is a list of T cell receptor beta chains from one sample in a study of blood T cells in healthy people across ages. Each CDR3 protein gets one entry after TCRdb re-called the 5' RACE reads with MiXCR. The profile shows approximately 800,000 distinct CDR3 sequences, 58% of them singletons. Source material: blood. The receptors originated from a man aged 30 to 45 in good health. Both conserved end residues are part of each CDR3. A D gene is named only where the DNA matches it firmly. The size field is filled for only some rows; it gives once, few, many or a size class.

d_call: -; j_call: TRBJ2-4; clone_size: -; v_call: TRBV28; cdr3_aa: CASSERGPKNIQYF; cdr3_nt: TGTGCCAGCAGTGAGAGAGGCCCCAAAAACATTCAGTACTTC
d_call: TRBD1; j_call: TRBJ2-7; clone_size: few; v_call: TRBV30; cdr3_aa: CASGTAYEQYF; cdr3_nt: TGTGCCTCAGGGACAGCCTACGAGCAGTACTTC
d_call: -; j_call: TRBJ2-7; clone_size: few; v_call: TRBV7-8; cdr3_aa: CASSAGPLSYEQYF; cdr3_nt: TGTGCCAGCAGCGCAGGACCTCTTTCCTACGAGCAGTACTTC
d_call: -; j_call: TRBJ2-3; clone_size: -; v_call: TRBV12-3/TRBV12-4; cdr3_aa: CASRVSTDTQYF; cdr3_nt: TGTGCCAGCCGCGTGAGCACAGATACGCAGTATTTT
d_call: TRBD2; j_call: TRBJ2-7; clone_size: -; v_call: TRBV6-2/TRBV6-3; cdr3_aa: CASSYGTSSGSVYEQYF; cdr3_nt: TGTGCCAGCAGTTACGGGACTTCTAGCGGGAGCGTTTACGAGCAGTACTTC
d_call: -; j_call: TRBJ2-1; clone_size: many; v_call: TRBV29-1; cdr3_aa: CSVAERGLGTGGNEQFF; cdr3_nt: TGCAGCGTCGCTGAAAGGGGGTTGGGCACGGGGGGCAATGAGCAGTTCTTC
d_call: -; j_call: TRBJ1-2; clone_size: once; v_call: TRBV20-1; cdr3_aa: CSAPQGLTYGYTF; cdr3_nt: TGCAGTGCTCCTCAGGGGCTTACTTATGGCTACACCTTC
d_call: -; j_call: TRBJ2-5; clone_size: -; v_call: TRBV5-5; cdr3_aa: CASSLGDGTAQYF; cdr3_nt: TGTGCCAGCAGCTTAGGGGACGGAACGGCCCAGTACTTC
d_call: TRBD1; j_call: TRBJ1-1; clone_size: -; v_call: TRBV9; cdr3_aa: CASSARTGDPPTEAFF; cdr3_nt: TGTGCCAGCAGCGCGAGGACAGGGGATCCCCCCACTGAAGCTTTCTTT
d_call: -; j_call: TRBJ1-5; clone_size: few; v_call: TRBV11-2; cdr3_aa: CASSFDRSQDHNSNQPQHF; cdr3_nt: TGTGCCAGCAGCTTCGACAGGAGCCAGGATCACAATAGCAATCAGCCCCAGCATTTT
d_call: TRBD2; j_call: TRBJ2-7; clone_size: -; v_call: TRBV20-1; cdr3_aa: CSAPRERGGREQYF; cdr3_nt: TGCAGTGCTCCCAGGGAACGGGGAGGGCGCGAGCAGTACTTC
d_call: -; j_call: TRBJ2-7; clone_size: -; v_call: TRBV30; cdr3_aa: CAWSSSGASEQYF; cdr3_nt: TGTGCCTGGAGTTCATCGGGGGCGAGCGAGCAGTACTTC
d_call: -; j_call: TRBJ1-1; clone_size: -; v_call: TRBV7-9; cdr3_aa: CASRPQGSTEAFF; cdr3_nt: TGTGCCAGCAGACCTCAGGGGTCCACTGAAGCTTTCTTC
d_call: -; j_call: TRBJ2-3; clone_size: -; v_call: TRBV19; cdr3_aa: CASAQFSTDTQYF; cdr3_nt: TGTGCCAGTGCCCAGTTTAGCACAGATACGCAGTATTTT
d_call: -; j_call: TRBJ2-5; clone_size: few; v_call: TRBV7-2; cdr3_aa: CASSRGADETQYF; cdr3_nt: TGTGCCAGCAGCCGCGGGGCGGATGAGACCCAGTACTTC
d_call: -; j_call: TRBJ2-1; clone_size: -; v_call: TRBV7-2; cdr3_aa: CASSQLVFNEQFF; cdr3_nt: TGTGCCAGCAGCCAGCTGGTTTTCAATGAGCAGTTCTTC
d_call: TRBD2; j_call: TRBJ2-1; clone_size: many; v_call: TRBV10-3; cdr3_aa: CAISEPGDYEQFF; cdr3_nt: TGTGCCATCAGTGAGCCGGGGGACTACGAGCAGTTCTTC
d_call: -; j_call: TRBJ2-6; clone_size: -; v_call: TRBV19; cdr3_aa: CASSEWGYGANVLTF; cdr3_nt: TGTGCCAGTAGTGAGTGGGGGTATGGGGCCAACGTCCTGACTTTC
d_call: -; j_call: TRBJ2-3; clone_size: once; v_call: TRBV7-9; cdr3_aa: CASSFLMTDSSTDTQYF; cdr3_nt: TGTGCCAGCAGCTTCCTTATGACAGATTCTAGCACAGATACGCAGTATTTT
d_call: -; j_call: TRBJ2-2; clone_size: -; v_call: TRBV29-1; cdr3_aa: CSVGSAVQTGELFF; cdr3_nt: TGCAGCGTTGGCTCAGCAGTTCAGACCGGGGAGCTGTTTTTT
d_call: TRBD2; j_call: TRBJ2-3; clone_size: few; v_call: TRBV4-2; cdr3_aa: CASSQDLSGRSTDTQYF; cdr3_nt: TGTGCCAGCAGCCAAGATCTGAGCGGGAGGAGCACAGATACGCAGTATTTT
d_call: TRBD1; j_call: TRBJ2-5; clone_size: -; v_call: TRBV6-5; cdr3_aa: CASSTLQGAPQETQYF; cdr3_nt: TGTGCCAGCAGTACCCTACAGGGGGCACCCCAAGAGACCCAGTACTTC
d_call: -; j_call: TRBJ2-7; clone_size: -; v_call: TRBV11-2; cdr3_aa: CASSLARTPSGEQYF; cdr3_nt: TGTGCCAGCAGCTTAGCTCGGACACCGTCTGGCGAGCAGTACTTC
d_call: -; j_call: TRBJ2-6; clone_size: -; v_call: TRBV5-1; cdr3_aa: CASSLEGANVLTF; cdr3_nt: TGCGCCAGCAGTCTTGAAGGGGCCAACGTCCTGACTTTC
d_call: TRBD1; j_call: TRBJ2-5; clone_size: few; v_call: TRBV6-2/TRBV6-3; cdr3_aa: CASSYQDRPGFQETQYF; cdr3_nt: TGTGCCAGCAGTTACCAGGACAGGCCCGGCTTCCAAGAGACCCAGTACTTC
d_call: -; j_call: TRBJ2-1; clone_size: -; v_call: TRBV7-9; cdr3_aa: CASSPPGGQEQFF; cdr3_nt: TGTGCCAGCAGCCCCCCTGGGGGCCAAGAGCAGTTCTTC
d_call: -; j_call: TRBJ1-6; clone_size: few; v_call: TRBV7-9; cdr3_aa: CASTPYLRDNSPLHF; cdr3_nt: TGTGCCAGCACCCCATACCTACGAGATAATTCACCCCTCCACTTT
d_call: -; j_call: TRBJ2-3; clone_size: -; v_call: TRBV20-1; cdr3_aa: CSASYDLSTDTQYF; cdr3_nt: TGCAGTGCTTCCTACGACCTAAGCACAGATACGCAGTATTTT
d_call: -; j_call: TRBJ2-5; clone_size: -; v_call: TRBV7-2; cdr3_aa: CASSLASRGTQYF; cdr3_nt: TGTGCCAGCAGCTTAGCCTCGCGGGGGACCCAGTACTTC
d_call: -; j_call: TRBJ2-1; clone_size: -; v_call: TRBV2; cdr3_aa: CASKGIGSYNEQFF; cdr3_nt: TGTGCCAGCAAAGGGATCGGGTCCTACAATGAGCAGTTCTTC
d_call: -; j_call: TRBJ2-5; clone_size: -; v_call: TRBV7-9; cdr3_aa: CAMGEGEIETQYF; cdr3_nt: TGTGCCATGGGGGAAGGGGAAATCGAGACCCAGTACTTC
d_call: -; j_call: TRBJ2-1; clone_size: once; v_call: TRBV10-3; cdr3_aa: CAIRETEPYNEQFF; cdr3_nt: TGTGCCATCAGAGAGACAGAACCCTACAATGAGCAGTTCTTC
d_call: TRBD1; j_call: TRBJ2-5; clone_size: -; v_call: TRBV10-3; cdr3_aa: CAISEGTGGVETQYF; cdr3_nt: TGTGCCATCAGTGAAGGGACAGGGGGCGTGGAGACCCAGTACTTC
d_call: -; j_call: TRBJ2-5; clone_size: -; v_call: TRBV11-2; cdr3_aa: CASTQNGIGETQYF; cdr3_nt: TGTGCCAGCACCCAGAACGGAATTGGAGAGACCCAGTACTTC
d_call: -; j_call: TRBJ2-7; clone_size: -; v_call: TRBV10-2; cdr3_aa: CASQEGNYEQYF; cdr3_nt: TGCGCCAGCCAGGAAGGGAACTACGAGCAGTACTTC
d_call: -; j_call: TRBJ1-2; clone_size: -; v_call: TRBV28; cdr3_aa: CATWTHPGLGYTF; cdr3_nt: TGTGCCACCTGGACACACCCGGGGCTTGGCTACACCTTC
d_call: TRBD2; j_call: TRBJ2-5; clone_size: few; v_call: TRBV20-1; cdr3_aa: CSALSGQETQYF; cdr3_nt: TGCAGTGCTCTTAGCGGGCAAGAGACCCAGTACTTC
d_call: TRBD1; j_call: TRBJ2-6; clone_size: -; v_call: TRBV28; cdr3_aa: CASSRTGNGANVLTF; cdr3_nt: TGTGCCAGCAGCAGGACAGGGAACGGGGCCAACGTCCTGACTTTC
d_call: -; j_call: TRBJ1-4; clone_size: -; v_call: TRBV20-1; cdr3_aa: CSARKRGANEKLFF; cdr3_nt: TGCAGTGCTAGGAAGCGGGGGGCCAATGAAAAACTGTTTTTT
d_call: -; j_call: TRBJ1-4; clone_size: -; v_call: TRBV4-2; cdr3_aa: CASSQVGKGEGPGLFF; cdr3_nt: TGTGCCAGCAGCCAAGTCGGAAAGGGAGAGGGACCAGGACTGTTTTTT
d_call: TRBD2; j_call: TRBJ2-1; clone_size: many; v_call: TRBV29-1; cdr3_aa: CSVGLAGGGNEQFF; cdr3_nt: TGCAGCGTTGGTCTAGCGGGAGGGGGCAATGAGCAGTTCTTC
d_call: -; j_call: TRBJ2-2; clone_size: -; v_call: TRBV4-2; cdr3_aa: CASSLPDENTGELFF; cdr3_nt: TGTGCCAGCAGCTTACCCGACGAGAACACCGGGGAGCTGTTTTTT
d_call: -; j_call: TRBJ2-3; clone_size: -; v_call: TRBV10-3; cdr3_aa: CAISESPRTIKPQYF; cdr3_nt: TGTGCCATCAGTGAGTCCCCCCGGACCATCAAGCCGCAGTATTTT
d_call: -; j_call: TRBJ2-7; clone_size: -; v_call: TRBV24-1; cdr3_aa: CATSDPRGSEPYEQYF; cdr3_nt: TGTGCCACCAGTGACCCCCGGGGGAGCGAACCCTACGAGCAGTACTTC
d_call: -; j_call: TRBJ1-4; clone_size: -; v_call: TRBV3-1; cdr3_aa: CASSHQHTNEKLFF; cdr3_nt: TGTGCCAGCAGCCACCAGCACACTAATGAAAAACTGTTTTTT
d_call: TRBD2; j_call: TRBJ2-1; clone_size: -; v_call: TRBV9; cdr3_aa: CASTEGLAVFNEQFF; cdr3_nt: TGTGCCAGCACCGAAGGACTAGCGGTCTTCAATGAGCAGTTCTTC
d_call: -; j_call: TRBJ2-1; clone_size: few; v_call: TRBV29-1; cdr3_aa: CSVEDMGAEQFF; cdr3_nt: TGCAGCGTTGAAGATATGGGGGCTGAGCAGTTCTTC
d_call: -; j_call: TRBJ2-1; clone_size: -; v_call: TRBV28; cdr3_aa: CAAREFGGYEQFF; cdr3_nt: TGTGCGGCTCGGGAGTTCGGGGGATATGAGCAGTTCTTC
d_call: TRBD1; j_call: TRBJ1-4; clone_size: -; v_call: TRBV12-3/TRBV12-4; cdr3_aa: CASGLTGGYEKLFF; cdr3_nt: TGTGCCAGCGGCCTGACAGGGGGCTATGAAAAACTGTTTTTT
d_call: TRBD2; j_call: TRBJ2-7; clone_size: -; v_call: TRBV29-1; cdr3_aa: CSAVNSGRSYEQYF; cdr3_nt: TGCAGCGCAGTAAATAGCGGGAGGTCCTACGAGCAGTACTTC
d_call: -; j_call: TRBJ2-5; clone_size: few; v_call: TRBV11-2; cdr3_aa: CASTAGAATQYF; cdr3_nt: TGTGCCAGCACCGCCGGAGCCGCGACCCAGTACTTC
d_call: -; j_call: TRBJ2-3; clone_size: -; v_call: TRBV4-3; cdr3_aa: CASSQGATQARTQYF; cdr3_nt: TGCGCCAGCAGCCAAGGGGCTACCCAGGCGCGTACGCAGTATTTT
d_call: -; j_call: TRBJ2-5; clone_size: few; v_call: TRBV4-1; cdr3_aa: CASSQTQGSQETQYF; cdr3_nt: TGCGCCAGCAGCCAAACTCAGGGGTCCCAAGAGACCCAGTACTTC
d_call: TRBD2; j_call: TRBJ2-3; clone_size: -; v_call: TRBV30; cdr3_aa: CAWSTSGGTDTQYF; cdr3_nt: TGTGCCTGGAGTACTAGCGGGGGCACAGATACGCAGTATTTT